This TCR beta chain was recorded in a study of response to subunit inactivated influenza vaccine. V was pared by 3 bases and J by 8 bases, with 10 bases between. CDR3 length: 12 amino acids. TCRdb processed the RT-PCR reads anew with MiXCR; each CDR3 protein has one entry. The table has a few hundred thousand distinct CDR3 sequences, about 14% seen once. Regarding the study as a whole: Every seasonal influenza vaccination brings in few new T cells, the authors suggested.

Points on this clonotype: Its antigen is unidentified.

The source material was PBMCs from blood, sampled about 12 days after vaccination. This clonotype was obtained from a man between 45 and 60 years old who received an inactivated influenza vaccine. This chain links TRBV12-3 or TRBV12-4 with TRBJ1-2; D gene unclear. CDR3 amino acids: CASSLTRGGYTF. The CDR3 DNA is TGTGCCAGCAGTTTGACGCGTGGGGGCTACACCTTC.